Included here is one TCR beta chain sequence, with context. Its antigen is undetermined. This specimen belongs to a study of cytomegalovirus exposure and HLA in healthy donors. Overall study results and limits: TCR beta chains numbering under 200 were designated cytomegalovirus-associated. The availability of immune exposure information extended only to CMV serostatus.

Between the trimmed V and J ends, which lost 6 bases and 6 bases, there was a span of 19 bases. Germline V gene sequence: CDR1 MNHEY, CDR2 SVGAGI. There are 15 residues in the CDR3. Researchers ran the PCR with 60 Vbeta and 13 Jbeta primers. Produced via immunoSEQ multiplex PCR; TCRdb's table is partial and in-frame only. This sample has around 67,000 clones, with around 70% found just once. The sequenced sample consisted of PBMCs. This sequence joins TRBV6-5 and TRBJ2-3; possible D gene TRBD2, 7 bases. The source is a woman aged 25 to 39 in good health and CMV-seropositive. The CDR3, as DNA: TGTGCCAGCAGCCCTTCTCGGGGGGCGGTCGATACGCAGTATTTT. Its translation: CASSPSRGAVDTQYF.